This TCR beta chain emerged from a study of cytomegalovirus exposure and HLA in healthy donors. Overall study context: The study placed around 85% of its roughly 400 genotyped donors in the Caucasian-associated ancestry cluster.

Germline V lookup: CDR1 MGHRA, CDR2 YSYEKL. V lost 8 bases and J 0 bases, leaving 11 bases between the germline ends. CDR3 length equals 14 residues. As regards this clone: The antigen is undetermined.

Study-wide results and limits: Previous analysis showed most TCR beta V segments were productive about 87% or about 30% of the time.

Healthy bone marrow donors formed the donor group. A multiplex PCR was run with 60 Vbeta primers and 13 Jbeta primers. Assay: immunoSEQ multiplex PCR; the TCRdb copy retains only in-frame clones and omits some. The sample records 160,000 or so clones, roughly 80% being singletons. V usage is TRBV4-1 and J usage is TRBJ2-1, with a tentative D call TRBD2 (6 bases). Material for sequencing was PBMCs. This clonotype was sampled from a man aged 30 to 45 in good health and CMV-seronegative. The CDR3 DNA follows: TGCGCCAGCTCCCGGGGGAGCTCCTACAATGAGCAGTTCTTC. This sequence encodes CASSRGSSYNEQFF.